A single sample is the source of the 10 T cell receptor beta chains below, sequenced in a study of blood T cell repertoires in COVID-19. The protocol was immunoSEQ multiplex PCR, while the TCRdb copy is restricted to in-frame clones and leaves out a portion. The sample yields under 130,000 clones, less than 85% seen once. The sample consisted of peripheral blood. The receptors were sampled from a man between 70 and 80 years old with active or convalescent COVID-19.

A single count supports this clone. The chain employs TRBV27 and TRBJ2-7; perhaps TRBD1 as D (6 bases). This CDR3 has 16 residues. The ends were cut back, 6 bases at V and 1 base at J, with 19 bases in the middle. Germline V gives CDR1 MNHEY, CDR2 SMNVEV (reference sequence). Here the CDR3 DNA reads TGTGCCAGCAGCGAATTAACAGGGTATTCGTCCTACGAGCAGTACTTC. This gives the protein CASSELTGYSSYEQYF.

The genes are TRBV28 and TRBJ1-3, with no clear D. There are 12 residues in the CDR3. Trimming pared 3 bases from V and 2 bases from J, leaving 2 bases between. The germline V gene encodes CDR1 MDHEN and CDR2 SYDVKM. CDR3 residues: CASSFTGNTIYF. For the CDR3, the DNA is TGTGCCAGCAGTTTTACTGGAAACACCATATATTTT.

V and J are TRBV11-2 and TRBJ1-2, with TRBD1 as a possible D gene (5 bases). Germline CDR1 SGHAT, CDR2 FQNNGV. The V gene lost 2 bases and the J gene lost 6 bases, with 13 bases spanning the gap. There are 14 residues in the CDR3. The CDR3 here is CASSLSRARDGYTF. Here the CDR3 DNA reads TGTGCCAGCAGCTTAAGCAGGGCCAGGGATGGCTACACCTTC.

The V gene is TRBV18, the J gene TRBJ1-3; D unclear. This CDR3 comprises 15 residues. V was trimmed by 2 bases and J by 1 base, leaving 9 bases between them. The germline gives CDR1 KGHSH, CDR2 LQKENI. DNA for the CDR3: TGTGCCAGCTCACCAAACGTGACTTCTGGAAACACCATATATTTT. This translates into CASSPNVTSGNTIYF.

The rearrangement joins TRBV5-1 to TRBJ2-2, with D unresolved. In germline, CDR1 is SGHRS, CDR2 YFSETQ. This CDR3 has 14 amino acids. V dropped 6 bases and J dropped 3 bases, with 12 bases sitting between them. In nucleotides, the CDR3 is TGCGCCAGCAAGACTCCACCGGACACCGGGGAGCTGTTTTTT. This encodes CASKTPPDTGELFF.

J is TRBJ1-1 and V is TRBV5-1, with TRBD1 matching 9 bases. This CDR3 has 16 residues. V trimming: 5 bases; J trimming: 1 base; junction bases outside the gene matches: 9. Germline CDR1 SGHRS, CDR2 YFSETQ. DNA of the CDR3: TGCGCCAGCAGACAGGGGGCATTTCCAGAGAACACTGAAGCTTTCTTT. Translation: CASRQGAFPENTEAFF.

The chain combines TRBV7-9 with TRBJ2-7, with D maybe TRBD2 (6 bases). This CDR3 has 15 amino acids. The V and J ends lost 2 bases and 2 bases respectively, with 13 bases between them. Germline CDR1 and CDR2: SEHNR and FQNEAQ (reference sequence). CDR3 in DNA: TGTGCCAGCAGCTTATCGGTAGCGGCAGCCTACGAGCAGTACTTC. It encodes CASSLSVAAAYEQYF.

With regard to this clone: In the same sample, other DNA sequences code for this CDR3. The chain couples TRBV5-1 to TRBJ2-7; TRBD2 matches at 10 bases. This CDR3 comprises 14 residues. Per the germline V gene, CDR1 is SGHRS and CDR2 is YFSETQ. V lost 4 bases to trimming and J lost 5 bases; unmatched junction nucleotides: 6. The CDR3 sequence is CASSGGAGGHEQYF. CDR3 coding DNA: TGCGCCAGCAGCGGGGGAGCGGGGGGGCACGAGCAGTACTTC.

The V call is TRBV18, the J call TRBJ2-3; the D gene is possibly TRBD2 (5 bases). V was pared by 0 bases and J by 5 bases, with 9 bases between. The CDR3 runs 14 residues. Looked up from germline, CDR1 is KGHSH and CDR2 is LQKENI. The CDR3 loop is CASSPPSAGDTQYF. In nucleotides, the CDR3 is TGTGCCAGCTCACCACCGTCGGCGGGAGATACGCAGTATTTT.

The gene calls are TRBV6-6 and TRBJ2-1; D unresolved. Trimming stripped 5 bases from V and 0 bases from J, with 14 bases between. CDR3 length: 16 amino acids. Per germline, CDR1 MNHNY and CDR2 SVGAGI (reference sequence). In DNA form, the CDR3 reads TGTGCCAGCAGTCAGTTCGTGTCCAGCTCCTACAATGAGCAGTTCTTC. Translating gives CASSQFVSSSYNEQFF.